This T cell receptor (beta chain) was observed in a study of blood T cell repertoires in COVID-19. Study details: Acute-phase and convalescent COVID-19 samples originated in the United States, Italy and Spain. PBMCs, B-cell-depleted T cells, or T cells provided the cDNA or gDNA that made up the material.

Authors' methods: Reference gene primer amplification yielded estimated nucleated cell counts. Using immunoSEQ multiplex PCR, the repertoire was profiled, and TCRdb retains in-frame clones only, with some absent. Clone size and V and J calls were adopted from that table, with D and trimming inferred from the DNA. The sample includes 200,000 to 300,000 clones, 87% of them seen just once. V trimming: 3 bases; J trimming: 8 bases; junction bases outside the gene matches: 1. The CDR3 is made up of 11 amino acids. CDR1 and CDR2 from the germline V gene are DFQATT and SNEGSKA (reference sequence). This chain uses TRBV20-1 with TRBJ2-3; 8 nucleotides match TRBD2. Input material: peripheral blood. This clonotype was sampled from a man aged 60 to 69 who had recovered from COVID-19. The CDR3 DNA reads TGCAGTGCTAGGGCGGGAGGTACGCAGTATTTT. Translation gives CSARAGGTQYF.